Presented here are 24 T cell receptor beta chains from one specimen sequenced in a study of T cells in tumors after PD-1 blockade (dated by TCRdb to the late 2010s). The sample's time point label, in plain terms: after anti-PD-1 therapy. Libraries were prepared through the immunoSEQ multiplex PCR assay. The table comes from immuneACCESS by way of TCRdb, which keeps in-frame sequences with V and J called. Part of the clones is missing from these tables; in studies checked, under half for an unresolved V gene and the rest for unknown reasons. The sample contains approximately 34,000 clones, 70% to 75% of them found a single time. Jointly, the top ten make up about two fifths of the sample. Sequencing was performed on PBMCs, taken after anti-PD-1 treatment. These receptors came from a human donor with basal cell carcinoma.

For the CDR3, the DNA is TGTGCCAGCAGCTTAGGTGACTCACGGAATGAGCAGTTCTTC. Residues: CASSLGDSRNEQFF. The chain is built from TRBV7-9 and TRBJ2-1; the D is unclear. Trimming cost V 1 base and J 7 bases, with 11 bases left between them. CDR3 length: 14 amino acids. Germline CDR1 reads SEHNR; CDR2 reads FQNEAQ (reference sequence).

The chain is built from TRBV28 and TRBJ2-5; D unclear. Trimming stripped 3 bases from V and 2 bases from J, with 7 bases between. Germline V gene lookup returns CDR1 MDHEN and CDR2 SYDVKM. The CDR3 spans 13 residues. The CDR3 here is CASSLGFQETQYF. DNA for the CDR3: TGTGCCAGCAGTTTGGGATTTCAAGAGACCCAGTACTTC.

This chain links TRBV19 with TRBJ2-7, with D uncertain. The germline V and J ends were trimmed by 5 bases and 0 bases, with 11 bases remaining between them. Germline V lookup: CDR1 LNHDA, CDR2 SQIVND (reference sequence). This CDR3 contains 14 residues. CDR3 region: CASSLRASSYEQYF. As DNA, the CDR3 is TGTGCCAGTAGTCTCCGGGCGAGCTCCTACGAGCAGTACTTC.

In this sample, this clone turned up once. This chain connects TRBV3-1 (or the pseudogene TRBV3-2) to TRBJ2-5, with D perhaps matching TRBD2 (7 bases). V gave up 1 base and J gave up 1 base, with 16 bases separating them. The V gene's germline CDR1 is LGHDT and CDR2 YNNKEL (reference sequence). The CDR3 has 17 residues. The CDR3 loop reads CASSQVGARGGQETQYF. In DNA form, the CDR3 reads TGTGCCAGCAGCCAAGTAGGCGCGAGGGGGGGCCAAGAGACCCAGTACTTC.

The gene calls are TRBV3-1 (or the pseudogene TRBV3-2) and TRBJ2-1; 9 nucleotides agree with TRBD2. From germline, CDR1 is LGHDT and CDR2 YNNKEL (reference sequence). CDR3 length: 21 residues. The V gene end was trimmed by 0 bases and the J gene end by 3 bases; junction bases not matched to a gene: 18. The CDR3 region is CASSQDPAEEVAGDYYNEQFF. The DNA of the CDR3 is TGTGCCAGCAGCCAAGATCCGGCGGAGGAGGTAGCGGGGGATTACTACAATGAGCAGTTCTTC.

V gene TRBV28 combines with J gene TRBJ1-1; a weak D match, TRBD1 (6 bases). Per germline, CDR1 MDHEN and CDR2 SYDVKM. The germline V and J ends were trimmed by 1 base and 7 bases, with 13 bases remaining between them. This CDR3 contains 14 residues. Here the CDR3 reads CASSLLGRGIEAFF. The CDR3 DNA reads TGTGCCAGCAGTTTATTGGGCAGGGGCATTGAAGCTTTCTTT.

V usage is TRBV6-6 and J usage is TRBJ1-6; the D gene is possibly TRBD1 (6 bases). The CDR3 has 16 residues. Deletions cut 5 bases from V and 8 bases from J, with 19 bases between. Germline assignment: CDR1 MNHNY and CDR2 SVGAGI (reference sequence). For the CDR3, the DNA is TGTGCCAGCAGTCGGCTGCGTCGGGACACCGATTCACCCCTCCACTTT. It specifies CASSRLRRDTDSPLHF.

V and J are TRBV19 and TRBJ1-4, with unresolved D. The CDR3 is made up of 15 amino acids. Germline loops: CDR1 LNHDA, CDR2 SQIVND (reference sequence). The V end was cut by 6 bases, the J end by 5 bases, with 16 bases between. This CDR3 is CASRSPGQLNEKLFF. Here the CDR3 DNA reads TGTGCCAGTAGGAGCCCCGGGCAGTTGAATGAAAAACTGTTTTTT.

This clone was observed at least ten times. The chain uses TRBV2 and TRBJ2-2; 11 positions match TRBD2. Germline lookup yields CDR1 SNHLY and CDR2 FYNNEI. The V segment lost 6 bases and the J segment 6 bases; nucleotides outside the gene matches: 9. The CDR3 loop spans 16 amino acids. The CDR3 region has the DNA TGTGCCAGCAGGAAAGGGGGACTAGCGGTATCCGGGGAGCTGTTTTTT. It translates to CASRKGGLAVSGELFF.

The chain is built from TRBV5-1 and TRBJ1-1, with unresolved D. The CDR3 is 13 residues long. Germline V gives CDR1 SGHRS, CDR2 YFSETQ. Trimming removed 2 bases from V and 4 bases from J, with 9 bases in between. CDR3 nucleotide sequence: TGCGCCAGCAGCTTTTCCACCCCCACTGAAGCTTTCTTT. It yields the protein CASSFSTPTEAFF.

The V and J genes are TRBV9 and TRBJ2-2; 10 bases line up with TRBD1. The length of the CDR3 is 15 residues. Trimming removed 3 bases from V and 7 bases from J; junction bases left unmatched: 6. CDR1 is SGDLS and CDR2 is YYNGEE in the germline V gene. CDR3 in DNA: TGTGCCAGCAGCGCCCAGGACAGGGGGAACGGGGAGCTGTTTTTT. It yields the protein CASSAQDRGNGELFF.

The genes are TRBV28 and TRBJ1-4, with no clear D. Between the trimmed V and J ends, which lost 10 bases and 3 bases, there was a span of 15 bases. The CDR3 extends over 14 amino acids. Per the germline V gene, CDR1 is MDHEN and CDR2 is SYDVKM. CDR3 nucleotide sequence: TGTGCCATAGCCGGGGTTAGAGCTAATGAAAAACTGTTTTTT. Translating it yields CAIAGVRANEKLFF.

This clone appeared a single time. CDR3: CASSPVLGSGANVLTF. Written as DNA, the CDR3 is TGTGCCAGTAGTCCCGTTCTGGGATCTGGGGCCAACGTCCTGACTTTC. The rearrangement uses TRBV19 and TRBJ2-6, with D hard to call. Trimming shortened V by 5 bases and J by 1 base, and 12 bases separated the two germline ends. Germline V lookup: CDR1 LNHDA, CDR2 SQIVND (reference sequence). The CDR3 spans 16 residues.

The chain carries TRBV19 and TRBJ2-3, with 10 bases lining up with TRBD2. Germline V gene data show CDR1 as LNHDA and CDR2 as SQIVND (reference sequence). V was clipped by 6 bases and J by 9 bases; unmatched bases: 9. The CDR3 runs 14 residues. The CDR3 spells CASRVAGGQRTQYF. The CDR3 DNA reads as TGTGCCAGTAGGGTAGCGGGGGGACAAAGGACGCAGTATTTT.

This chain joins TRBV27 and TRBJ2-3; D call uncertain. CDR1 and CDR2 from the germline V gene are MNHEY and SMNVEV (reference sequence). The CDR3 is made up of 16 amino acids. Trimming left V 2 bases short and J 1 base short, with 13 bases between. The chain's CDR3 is CASSLISTVRTDTQYF. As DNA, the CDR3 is TGTGCCAGCAGTTTAATCTCGACTGTCCGCACAGATACGCAGTATTTT.

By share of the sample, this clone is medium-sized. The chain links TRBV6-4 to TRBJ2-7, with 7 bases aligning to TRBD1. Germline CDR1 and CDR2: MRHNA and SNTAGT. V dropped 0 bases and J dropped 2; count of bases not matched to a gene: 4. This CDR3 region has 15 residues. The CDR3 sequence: CASSDSGTVAYEQYF. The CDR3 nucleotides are TGTGCCAGCAGTGACTCTGGGACAGTAGCCTACGAGCAGTACTTC.

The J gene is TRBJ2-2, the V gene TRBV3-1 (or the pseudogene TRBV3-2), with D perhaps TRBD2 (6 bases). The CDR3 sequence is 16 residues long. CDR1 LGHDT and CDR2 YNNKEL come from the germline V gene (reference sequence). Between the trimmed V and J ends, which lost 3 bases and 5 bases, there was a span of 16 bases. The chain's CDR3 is CASSQGGASHTGELFF. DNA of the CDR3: TGTGCCAGCAGCCAGGGGGGAGCTAGTCATACCGGGGAGCTGTTTTTT.

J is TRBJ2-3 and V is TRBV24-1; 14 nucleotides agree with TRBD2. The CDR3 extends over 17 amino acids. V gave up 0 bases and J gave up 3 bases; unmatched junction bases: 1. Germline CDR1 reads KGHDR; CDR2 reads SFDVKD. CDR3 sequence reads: CATSDLWTSGGTDTQYF. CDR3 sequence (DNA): TGTGCCACCAGTGATTTGTGGACTAGCGGGGGGACAGATACGCAGTATTTT.

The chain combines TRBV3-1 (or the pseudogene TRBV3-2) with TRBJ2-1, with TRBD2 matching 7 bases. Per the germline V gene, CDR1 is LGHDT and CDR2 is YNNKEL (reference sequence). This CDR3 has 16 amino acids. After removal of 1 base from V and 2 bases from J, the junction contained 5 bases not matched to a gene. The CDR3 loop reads CASSQVAAGPYNEQFF. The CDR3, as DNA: TGTGCCAGCAGCCAAGTAGCAGCGGGACCCTACAATGAGCAGTTCTTC.

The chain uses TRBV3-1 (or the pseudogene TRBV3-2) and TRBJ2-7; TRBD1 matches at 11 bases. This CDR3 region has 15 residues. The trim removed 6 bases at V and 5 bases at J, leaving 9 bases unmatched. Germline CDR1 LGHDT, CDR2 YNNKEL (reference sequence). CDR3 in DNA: TGTGCCAGCAGTAGGGTGGACAGGGGGCTCAACGAGCAGTACTTC. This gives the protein CASSRVDRGLNEQYF.

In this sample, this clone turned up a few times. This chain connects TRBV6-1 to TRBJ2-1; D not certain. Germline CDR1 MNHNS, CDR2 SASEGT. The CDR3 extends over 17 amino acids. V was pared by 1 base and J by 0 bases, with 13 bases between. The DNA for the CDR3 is TGTGCCAGCAGTGAAGTAGACTTCTTGAGCTCCTACAATGAGCAGTTCTTC. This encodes CASSEVDFLSSYNEQFF.

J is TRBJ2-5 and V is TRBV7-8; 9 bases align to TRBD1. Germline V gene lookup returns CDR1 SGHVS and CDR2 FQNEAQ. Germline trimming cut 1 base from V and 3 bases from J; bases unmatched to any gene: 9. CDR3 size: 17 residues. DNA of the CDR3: TGTGCCAGCAGCTTAGGAAAAGGGGGACAGGGAAAAGAGACCCAGTACTTC. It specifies CASSLGKGGQGKETQYF.

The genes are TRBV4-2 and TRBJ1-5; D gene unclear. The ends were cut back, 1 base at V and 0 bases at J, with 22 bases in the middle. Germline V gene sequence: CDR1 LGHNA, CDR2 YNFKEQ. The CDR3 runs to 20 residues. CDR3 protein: CASSQGVTGPELYSNQPQHF. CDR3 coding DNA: TGTGCCAGCAGCCAAGGGGTAACTGGGCCCGAGTTATATAGCAATCAGCCCCAGCATTTT.

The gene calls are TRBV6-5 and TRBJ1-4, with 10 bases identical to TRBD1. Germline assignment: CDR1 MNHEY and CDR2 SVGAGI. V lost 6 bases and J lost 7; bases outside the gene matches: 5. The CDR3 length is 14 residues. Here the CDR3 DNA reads TGTGCCAGCAGGGAGGACAGGGGGGGTGAAAAACTGTTTTTT. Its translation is CASREDRGGEKLFF.